Below are 17 T cell receptor beta chains sequenced from a single sample in a study of brain T cells in children with intractable seizures. This table comes from immunoSEQ multiplex PCR, and its TCRdb copy is limited to in-frame clones, with some not included. Seen here are fewer than 80,000 clones, 90% to 96% observed once, and the top ten hold 0.35% to 0.4%. The sequences come from peripheral blood, collected at surgery. These receptors originate from a boy less than two years old with focal cortical dysplasia and intractable seizures.

This chain joins TRBV27 and TRBJ1-1; possible D gene TRBD1, 6 bases. This CDR3 is 14 amino acids long. V lost 5 bases, J lost 7 bases, and 17 bases lay in between. CDR1 MNHEY and CDR2 SMNVEV come from the germline V gene (reference sequence). The CDR3 DNA reads as TGTGCCAGCAGTCAGGGGACCCCAAGTAATGAAGCTTTCTTT. The encoded protein is CASSQGTPSNEAFF.

CDR3: CASSQEDFNEQFF. DNA for the CDR3: TGCGCCAGCAGCCAAGAGGACTTCAATGAGCAGTTCTTC. The chain combines TRBV4-3 with TRBJ2-1; TRBD2 is a possible D gene (5 bases). V shed 0 bases and J shed 6 bases, with 6 bases lying between them. CDR3 length equals 13 residues. CDR1 is LGHNA, CDR2 YSLEER, per germline.

This clone appeared once. The rearrangement joins TRBV2 to TRBJ2-7; D is possibly TRBD2 (5 bases). This CDR3 has 14 residues. CDR1 is SNHLY and CDR2 is FYNNEI in the germline V gene. Trimming left V 8 bases short and J 3 bases short, with 17 bases between. Here the CDR3 DNA reads TGTGCCAGCTTGGGTTCGGAGGTAGACTACGAGCAGTACTTC. Its translation: CASLGSEVDYEQYF.

This sequence joins TRBV27 and TRBJ2-5; TRBD2 is a possible D gene (6 bases). Germline assignment: CDR1 MNHEY and CDR2 SMNVEV (reference sequence). Trimming took 2 bases from V and 3 from J, leaving 25 bases between them. The CDR3 sequence is 19 residues long. The CDR3 DNA reads as TGTGCCAGCAGTTTAGGGACTTATAACCGGGACGGCTCAAAAGAGACCCAGTACTTC. This sequence encodes CASSLGTYNRDGSKETQYF.

The rearrangement uses TRBV11-2 and TRBJ1-3; D gene uncertain. Trimming left V 5 bases short and J 1 base short, with 15 bases between. The CDR3 has 16 residues. From germline, CDR1 is SGHAT and CDR2 FQNNGV. CDR3 sequence: CASSPGEGRSGNTIYF. CDR3 coding DNA: TGTGCCAGCAGCCCCGGGGAAGGGCGATCTGGAAACACCATATATTTT.

The chain employs TRBV14 and TRBJ1-1; 7 bases match TRBD1. CDR3 length: 16 amino acids. Germline V gene lookup returns CDR1 SGHDN and CDR2 FVKESK. The trim removed 0 bases at V and 3 bases at J, leaving 7 bases unmatched. For the CDR3, the DNA is TGTGCCAGCAGCCAAGATAAGAAGGGGGCGGACACTGAAGCTTTCTTT. It encodes CASSQDKKGADTEAFF.

This sequence joins TRBV13 and TRBJ1-2; D unclear. Between the trimmed V and J ends, which lost 3 bases and 5 bases, there was a span of 7 bases. This CDR3 has 12 amino acids. Germline assignment: CDR1 PRHDT and CDR2 FYEKMQ (reference sequence). CDR3 nucleotide sequence: TGTGCCAGCAGCTTGACCCGTTATGGCTACACCTTC. Its translation: CASSLTRYGYTF.

The V gene is TRBV21-1, the J gene TRBJ2-7; the table's D call of TRBD1 was not tested on the DNA. TRBV21-1 is a known pseudogene. This CDR3 is built from 14 residues. CDR3 in DNA: TGTGCCAGCGGGCCGGGACAGGGGATTGACGAGCAGTACTTC. This encodes CASGPGQGIDEQYF.

CDR3 nucleotides: TGCGCCAGCAGCGCAACTCGTCTGACTCTAACGTCCGGGGAGCTGTTTTTT. It translates to CASSATRLTLTSGELFF. The V and J genes are TRBV5-1 and TRBJ2-2; D unresolved. V lost 4 bases to trimming and J lost 6 bases, with 22 bases between them. Germline values: CDR1 SGHRS, CDR2 YFSETQ. The CDR3 loop spans 17 amino acids.

The chain links TRBV7-6 to TRBJ1-6; D unclear. Trimming pared 5 bases from V and 6 bases from J, leaving 14 bases between. CDR3 length: 15 amino acids. Germline CDR1 and CDR2: SGHVS and FNYEAQ. The CDR3 DNA reads as TGTGCCAGCAGCAAAGACGGGCCGCGTAATTCACCCCTCCACTTT. Protein sequence: CASSKDGPRNSPLHF.

J is TRBJ2-3 and V is TRBV7-2, with D maybe TRBD2 (6 bases). Trimming took off 2 bases at V and 0 bases at J, with 15 bases between the two ends. Germline V CDR1 and CDR2: SGHTA, FQGNSA. CDR3 length: 17 residues. Written as DNA, the CDR3 is TGTGCCAGCAGCTTATGGGTCGCGGGGCCCAGCACAGATACGCAGTATTTT. Translating it yields CASSLWVAGPSTDTQYF.

The gene calls are TRBV7-9 and TRBJ2-5, with TRBD1 matching over 7 bases. The V gene's germline CDR1 is SEHNR and CDR2 FQNEAQ (reference sequence). This CDR3 region has 16 residues. The trim removed 2 bases at V and 4 bases at J, leaving 10 bases unmatched. DNA of the CDR3: TGTGCCAGCAGCTTAAGGACAGGAAAAAGAACAGAGACCCAGTACTTC. Translation: CASSLRTGKRTETQYF.

The genes are TRBV4-1 and TRBJ2-6; D is ambiguous. The CDR3 has 16 amino acids. CDR1 MGHRA and CDR2 YSYEKL come from the germline V gene. V dropped 8 bases and J dropped 0 bases, with 14 bases sitting between them. The CDR3 sequence is CASRRTFDSGANVLTF. In nucleotides, the CDR3 is TGCGCCAGCCGCCGGACCTTCGACTCTGGGGCCAACGTCCTGACTTTC.

This chain connects TRBV19 to TRBJ2-3; perhaps TRBD1 as D (5 bases). Trimming removed 6 bases at V and 0 bases at J, with 10 bases between. Germline values: CDR1 LNHDA, CDR2 SQIVND (reference sequence). The CDR3 spans 14 residues. The CDR3 DNA follows: TGTGCCAGTAGGTGGACATCGAGCACAGATACGCAGTATTTT. Translated: CASRWTSSTDTQYF.

This chain uses TRBV5-1 with TRBJ2-3; 13 nucleotides line up with TRBD2. The CDR3 covers 17 residues. V shed 4 bases, J shed 4 bases, and the junction held 9 bases outside the gene matches. The germline CDR1 and CDR2 sequences are SGHRS and YFSETQ. This CDR3 reads CASSEGGTSGNPDTQYF. The CDR3 nucleotides are TGCGCCAGCAGCGAAGGAGGGACTAGCGGGAACCCAGATACGCAGTATTTT.

The chain is built from TRBV6-5 and TRBJ2-4; the D gene is possibly TRBD1 (5 bases). The CDR3 is 14 amino acids. V lost 5 bases, J lost 0 bases, and 8 bases lay in between. CDR1 and CDR2 from the germline V gene are MNHEY and SVGAGI. The DNA of the CDR3 is TGTGCCAGCAGTATAGACAGAGCCAAAAACATTCAGTACTTC. Its translation: CASSIDRAKNIQYF.

The gene calls are TRBV11-3 and TRBJ2-3; D gene unclear. V was clipped by 5 bases and J by 2 bases, with 11 bases between them. Germline V gives CDR1 SGHNT, CDR2 YENEEA. The CDR3 length is 14 residues. The CDR3 sequence is CASSPPENTDTQYF. The CDR3 coding sequence is TGTGCCAGCAGCCCGCCGGAGAACACAGATACGCAGTATTTT.